The 11 T cell receptor beta chains given below trace back to one sample, sequenced in a study of T cell clones after liver transplantation. Sequenced by immunoSEQ multiplex PCR; TCRdb stores in-frame clones only, minus some. This table has 70,000 to 85,000 clones, about 80% appearing once. The specimen was CD4+ T cells from blood, collected before liver transplant. These receptor sequences come from a human donor who received a liver transplant.

This clone was counted a few times. The rearrangement links TRBV25-1 to TRBJ1-1; 8 nucleotides match TRBD1. Trimming at V came to 6 bases and at J to 2 bases, leaving 8 bases not matched to a gene. This CDR3 is 15 amino acids long. The germline V gene has CDR1 MGHDK and CDR2 SYGVNS. The CDR3 loop is CASRMARGLNTEAFF. The CDR3 nucleotides read TGTGCCAGCAGAATGGCCAGGGGGCTTAACACTGAAGCTTTCTTT.

The V call is TRBV7-2, the J call TRBJ2-3; no clear D. Germline loops: CDR1 SGHTA, CDR2 FQGNSA. The ends were cut back, 5 bases at V and 2 bases at J, with 8 bases in the middle. The CDR3 sequence is 13 residues long. The CDR3: CASSATTTDTQYF. As DNA, the CDR3 is TGTGCCAGCAGCGCGACAACCACAGATACGCAGTATTTT.

This clone is labeled as medium-sized (0.01 to 0.1%). This chain joins TRBV6-6 and TRBJ1-5, with D hard to call. Germline CDR1 and CDR2: MNHNY and SVGAGI (reference sequence). CDR3 length: 15 residues. The V gene lost 4 bases and the J gene lost 6 bases, with 16 bases spanning the gap. The CDR3 loop reads CASSSPGSRSQPQHF. CDR3 DNA sequence: TGTGCCAGCAGTTCTCCAGGTTCGAGAAGTCAGCCCCAGCATTTT.

This sequence joins TRBV2 and TRBJ1-5; 9 bases align to TRBD1. Germline CDR1 SNHLY, CDR2 FYNNEI. The J segment lost 1 base and the V segment lost 6 bases, leaving 4 bases of the junction unmatched. This CDR3 comprises 15 residues. The DNA for the CDR3 is TGTGCCAGCAGGGGACAGGGAAACAGCAATCAGCCCCAGCATTTT. Amino acids: CASRGQGNSNQPQHF.

The chain employs TRBV6-1 and TRBJ2-3; 10 bases agree with TRBD2. Germline V gene lookup returns CDR1 MNHNS and CDR2 SASEGT. The CDR3 spans 14 residues. Unmatched junction bases numbered 6, after V lost 10 bases and J lost 2 bases. The CDR3 DNA reads as TGTGCCACCAGGACTAGCGGCTTCACAGATACGCAGTATTTT. Residues: CATRTSGFTDTQYF.

This chain joins TRBV2 and TRBJ1-2; 9 bases map to TRBD1. This CDR3 comprises 14 residues. The V segment lost 8 bases and the J segment 8 bases; nucleotides outside the gene matches: 12. Germline V gene sequence: CDR1 SNHLY, CDR2 FYNNEI. CDR3 sequence: CASLEVTGGLGYTF. The CDR3 nucleotides read TGTGCCAGCCTAGAGGTTACAGGGGGCTTAGGCTACACCTTC.

This chain links TRBV18 with TRBJ1-4; possibly TRBD1 for D (5 bases). This CDR3 is 16 amino acids long. The V gene's germline CDR1 is KGHSH and CDR2 LQKENI. V lost 3 bases and J lost 4, with 15 bases in between. CDR3 sequence: CASSPRGRALNEKLFF. The DNA of the CDR3 is TGTGCCAGCTCACCGAGGGGAAGGGCCCTTAATGAAAAACTGTTTTTT.

V gene TRBV5-1 combines with J gene TRBJ1-4; D unclear. CDR3 size: 14 residues. The V end was cut by 3 bases, the J end by 6 bases, with 12 bases between. The germline CDR1 and CDR2 sequences are SGHRS and YFSETQ. This chain's CDR3 is CASSYDGLHEKLFF. The CDR3 nucleotides are TGCGCCAGCAGCTACGACGGTCTACATGAAAAACTGTTTTTT.

This chain joins TRBV5-1 and TRBJ2-3; weak D call: TRBD1 (6 bases). The germline CDR1 and CDR2 sequences are SGHRS and YFSETQ. The CDR3 loop spans 15 amino acids. V was pared by 2 bases and J by 0 bases, with 10 bases between. The CDR3 region has the DNA TGCGCCAGCAGCTTAGGGGGATCTAGCACAGATACGCAGTATTTT. It specifies CASSLGGSSTDTQYF.

Details on this clone: Germline is not matched at one junction end, which may reflect a read error. The chain couples TRBV30 to TRBJ2-6, with D maybe TRBD2 (5 bases). Germline V gene data show CDR1 as GTSNPN and CDR2 as SVGIG (reference sequence). This CDR3 has 14 amino acids. CDR3 sequence reads: CAWSMDSGANVLTF. The CDR3 nucleotides read TGTGCCTGGAGTATGGACTCTGGAGCCAACGTCCTGACTTTC.

This clone was seen only a few times. The chain links TRBV19 to TRBJ2-4; the D gene is possibly TRBD2 (5 bases). CDR1 and CDR2 from the germline V gene are LNHDA and SQIVND (reference sequence). This CDR3 spans 13 amino acids. The V end was cut by 3 bases, the J end by 9 bases, with 12 bases between. DNA for the CDR3: TGTGCCAGTAGTATGTCGTCTAGCAGCATTCAGTACTTC. Amino acid sequence: CASSMSSSSIQYF.